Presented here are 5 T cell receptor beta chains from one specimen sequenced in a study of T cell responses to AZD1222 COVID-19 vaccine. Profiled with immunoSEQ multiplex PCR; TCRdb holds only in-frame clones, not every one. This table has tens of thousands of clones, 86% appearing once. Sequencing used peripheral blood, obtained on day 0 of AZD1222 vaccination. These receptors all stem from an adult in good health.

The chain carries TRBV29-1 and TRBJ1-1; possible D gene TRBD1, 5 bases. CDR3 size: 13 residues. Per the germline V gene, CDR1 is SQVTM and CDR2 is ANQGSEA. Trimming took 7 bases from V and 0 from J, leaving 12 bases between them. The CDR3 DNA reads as TGCAGCGCGCAGGGAAACGTGAACACTGAAGCTTTCTTT. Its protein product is CSAQGNVNTEAFF.

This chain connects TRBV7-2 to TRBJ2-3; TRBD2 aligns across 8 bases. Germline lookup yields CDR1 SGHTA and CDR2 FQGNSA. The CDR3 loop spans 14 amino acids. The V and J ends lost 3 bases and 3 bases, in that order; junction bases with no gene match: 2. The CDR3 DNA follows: TGTGCCAGCAGCTTTGTAGCGGGAACAGATACGCAGTATTTT. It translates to CASSFVAGTDTQYF.

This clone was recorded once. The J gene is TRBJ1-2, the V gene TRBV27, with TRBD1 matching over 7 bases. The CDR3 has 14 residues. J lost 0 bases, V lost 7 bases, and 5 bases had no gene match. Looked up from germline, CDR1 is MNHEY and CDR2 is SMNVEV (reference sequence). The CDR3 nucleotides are TGTGCCAGCAACAACAGGGGACCTAACTATGGCTACACCTTC. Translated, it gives CASNNRGPNYGYTF.

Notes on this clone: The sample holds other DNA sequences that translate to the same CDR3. CDR3 amino acids: CASSVTGGNTEAFF. Here the CDR3 DNA reads TGTGCCAGTAGTGTGACAGGTGGGAACACTGAAGCTTTCTTT. The chain is built from TRBV19 and TRBJ1-1; a possible D gene is TRBD1 (6 bases). Trimming cost V 5 bases and J 1 base, with 11 bases left between them. This CDR3 comprises 14 residues. Germline CDR1 and CDR2: LNHDA and SQIVND (reference sequence).

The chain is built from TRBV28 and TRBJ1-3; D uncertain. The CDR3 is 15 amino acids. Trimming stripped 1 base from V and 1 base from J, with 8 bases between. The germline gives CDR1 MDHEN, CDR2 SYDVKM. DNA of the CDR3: TGTGCCAGCAGTTTATTTTCCGAATCTGGAAACACCATATATTTT. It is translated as CASSLFSESGNTIYF.